Following are 32 T cell receptor beta chains from one sample sequenced in a study of OX40 agonist ivuxolimab in advanced cancers. Sequencing was performed with immunoSEQ multiplex PCR; in TCRdb, only in-frame clones are kept and a portion is missing. The sample records some 89,000 clones, about 86% being singletons. Material: CD4+ or CD8+ T cells sorted from blood, obtained in a trial of the OX40 agonist ivuxolimab. These receptors were obtained from an adult with an advanced solid tumor such as melanoma, head and neck, liver or kidney cancer.

In its sample, this clone was seen a few times. The chain couples TRBV28 to TRBJ1-6; D possibly corresponds to TRBD1 (6 bases). V was shortened by 10 bases and J by 5 bases, with 15 bases between the two germline ends. CDR1 is MDHEN, CDR2 SYDVKM, per germline. CDR3 size: 14 residues. This CDR3 reads CAITDRSHNSPLHF. CDR3 bases: TGTGCCATTACCGACAGGTCACATAATTCACCCCTCCACTTT.

The chain recombines TRBV7-6 with TRBJ2-7; D tentatively reads TRBD1 or TRBD2 (5 bases each). Trimming removed 0 bases from V and 7 bases from J, with 13 bases in between. This CDR3 region has 14 residues. The germline CDR1 and CDR2 sequences are SGHVS and FNYEAQ. The CDR3 DNA sequence: TGTGCCAGCAGCTTAGCGGGGACCCACGGGGAGCAGTACTTC. Amino acids: CASSLAGTHGEQYF. The variable domain in full, with the rest retrieved from reference TRBV7-6 and TRBJ2-7, is GAGVSQSPRYKVTKRGQDVALRCDPISGHVSLYWYRQALGQGPEFLTYFNYEAQQDKSGLPNDRFSAERPEGSISTLTIQRTEQRDSAMYRCASSLAGTHGEQYFGPGTRLTVT.

This chain links TRBV2 with TRBJ2-3, with D possibly matching TRBD2 (6 bases). The CDR3 is 14 residues long. Germline V gene lookup returns CDR1 SNHLY and CDR2 FYNNEI. With 6 bases removed from V and 1 base from J, the gap between germline ends came to 11 bases. The CDR3 sequence: CASRGDSRTDTQYF. In DNA form, the CDR3 reads TGTGCCAGCAGAGGGGACTCACGCACAGATACGCAGTATTTT.

CDR3 sequence reads: CASSTQGVQGPYNEQFF. CDR3 sequence (DNA): TGTGCCAGTAGCACACAGGGGGTACAGGGCCCTTACAATGAGCAGTTCTTC. The gene calls are TRBV19 and TRBJ2-1; 8 bases are shared with TRBD1. This CDR3 is built from 17 residues. Trimming removed 6 bases from V and 4 bases from J; junction bases left unmatched: 14. Germline V gives CDR1 LNHDA, CDR2 SQIVND (reference sequence).

This rearrangement joins TRBV7-9 to TRBJ1-1, with D hard to call. This CDR3 is 13 amino acids long. Germline CDR1 and CDR2: SEHNR and FQNEAQ (reference sequence). V was trimmed by 5 bases and J by 1 base, leaving 8 bases between them. The CDR3 loop reads CASSRGQNTEAFF. In DNA, the CDR3 is TGTGCCAGCAGCCGAGGCCAGAACACTGAAGCTTTCTTT.

The chain combines TRBV18 with TRBJ2-3; 10 positions agree with TRBD1. Germline V gene sequence: CDR1 KGHSH, CDR2 LQKENI. CDR3 length: 18 residues. The ends lost 0 bases at V and 2 bases at J; junction bases unmatched: 8. Written as DNA, the CDR3 is TGTGCCAGCTCACCACCGAGGGGACAGGGGATCCCCACAGATACGCAGTATTTT. Amino acid sequence: CASSPPRGQGIPTDTQYF. The full variable domain, its missing parts supplied by reference TRBV18 and TRBJ2-3, is NAGVMQNPRHLVRRRGQEARLRCSPMKGHSHVYWYRQLPEEGLKFMVYLQKENIIDESGMPKERFSAEFPKEGPSILRIQQVVRGDSAAYFCASSPPRGQGIPTDTQYFGPGTRLTVL.

The rearrangement links TRBV28 to TRBJ2-5; 9 nucleotides line up with TRBD2. The CDR3 runs 17 residues. The V gene's germline CDR1 is MDHEN and CDR2 SYDVKM. Germline trimming cut 6 bases from V and 7 bases from J; bases unmatched to any gene: 18. CDR3 coding DNA: TGTGCCAGCAGCCCACCCGGGACTAGCCCTACCAAGAGGACCCAGTACTTC. It is translated as CASSPPGTSPTKRTQYF.

The V and J genes are TRBV2 and TRBJ2-7, with D tentatively TRBD1 or TRBD2 (5 bases each). With 2 bases removed from V and 5 bases from J, the gap between germline ends came to 13 bases. Looked up from germline, CDR1 is SNHLY and CDR2 is FYNNEI. The CDR3 sequence is 14 residues long. The CDR3 DNA reads TGTGCCAGCAGTGAATTCGGGGACCTAGACGAGCAGTACTTC. It yields the protein CASSEFGDLDEQYF.

This chain links TRBV28 with TRBJ2-1; the match to TRBD2 covers 9 bases. Germline trimming cut 2 bases from V and 4 bases from J; bases unmatched to any gene: 3. Germline V gene lookup returns CDR1 MDHEN and CDR2 SYDVKM. This CDR3 spans 15 amino acids. As DNA, the CDR3 is TGTGCCAGCAGTTTACTGGCGGGGGGGTACAATGAGCAGTTCTTC. Protein product: CASSLLAGGYNEQFF.

This chain joins TRBV5-6 and TRBJ1-5, with unresolved D. V gave up 3 bases and J gave up 7 bases, with 5 bases separating them. Germline CDR1 SGHDT, CDR2 YYEEEE. The CDR3 is made up of 11 amino acids. The CDR3 reads CASSSGQPQHF. Written as DNA, the CDR3 is TGTGCCAGCAGCTCCGGACAGCCCCAGCATTTT.

This clone has just one count. The chain links TRBV5-1 to TRBJ2-3, with TRBD1 as a possible D gene (5 bases). The germline V and J ends were trimmed by 4 bases and 6 bases, with 15 bases remaining between them. This CDR3 comprises 14 residues. Germline CDR1 is SGHRS and CDR2 is YFSETQ. The CDR3 bases are TGCGCCAGCAGCCAGACTTCCTCAGGGGATACGCAGTATTTT. Amino acid sequence: CASSQTSSGDTQYF.

Points on this clone: The sample contains more than one DNA sequence encoding this CDR3. The chain joins TRBV9 to TRBJ1-1; no reliable D call. CDR3 size: 13 residues. V lost 7 bases, J lost 1 base, and 11 bases lay in between. Germline CDR1 and CDR2: SGDLS and YYNGEE. CDR3 coding DNA: TGTGCCAGCTCTAGGGCGCGGAACACTGAAGCTTTCTTT. Protein product: CASSRARNTEAFF.

The gene calls are TRBV18 and TRBJ1-5; D may be TRBD1 (6 bases). V lost 5 bases, J lost 4 bases, and 12 bases lay in between. The germline CDR1 and CDR2 sequences are KGHSH and LQKENI. This CDR3 spans 14 amino acids. The chain's CDR3 is CASSDGTGNQPQHF. The CDR3 nucleotides read TGTGCCAGCTCAGATGGCACAGGGAATCAGCCCCAGCATTTT.

The DNA of the CDR3 is TGTGCCAGCAATGACAGGGGCGAGAACACTGAAGCTTTCTTT. Protein product: CASNDRGENTEAFF. The V call is TRBV6-1, the J call TRBJ1-1, with 8 bases identical to TRBD1. V gave up 7 bases and J gave up 1 base; unmatched junction bases: 5. The CDR3 has 14 residues. Germline V gene data show CDR1 as MNHNS and CDR2 as SASEGT.

Worth noting for this clone: Mismatch with germline at one junction end may stem from a read error. This chain links TRBV7-3 with TRBJ1-4; D uncertain. Germline V lookup: CDR1 SGHTA, CDR2 FQGTGA. The CDR3 loop spans 8 amino acids. The CDR3 nucleotides are TGCCCCCCCCGGAAACTGTTTTTT. Its translation: CPPRKLFF. Together with reference TRBV7-3 and TRBJ1-4, the CDR3 gives the full variable domain: GAGVSQTPSNKVTEKGKYVELRCDPISGHTALYWYRQSLGQGPEFLIYFQGTGAADDSGLPNDRFFAVRPEGSVSTLKIQRTERGDSAVYLCPPRKLFFGSGTQLSVL.

The V call is TRBV5-1, the J call TRBJ2-5; 7 bases map to TRBD2. Germline V lookup: CDR1 SGHRS, CDR2 YFSETQ. V was clipped by 7 bases and J by 2 bases; unmatched bases: 5. There are 13 residues in the CDR3. The CDR3 here is CASDSGAQETQYF. The DNA of the CDR3 is TGCGCCAGCGACAGCGGGGCTCAAGAGACCCAGTACTTC.

The gene calls are TRBV6-5 and TRBJ2-2; the D is unclear. The CDR3 spans 14 residues. Trimming removed 5 bases from V and 1 base from J, with 8 bases in between. The V gene's germline CDR1 is MNHEY and CDR2 SVGAGI. The CDR3 loop is CASSKNRNTGELFF. The CDR3 nucleotides are TGTGCCAGCAGTAAAAACAGGAACACCGGGGAGCTGTTTTTT.

This clone came up once. This chain links TRBV7-6 with TRBJ2-6, with a weak D call TRBD2 (5 bases). Germline CDR1 is SGHVS and CDR2 is FNYEAQ. The CDR3 is made up of 15 amino acids. V lost 8 bases to trimming and J lost 0 bases, with 11 bases between them. CDR3 sequence reads: CASSGRGSGANVLTF. CDR3 sequence (DNA): TGTGCCAGCTCGGGCCGGGGCTCTGGGGCCAACGTCCTGACTTTC.

This sequence joins TRBV6-1 and TRBJ1-5; 7 positions agree with TRBD1. Germline V gene lookup returns CDR1 MNHNS and CDR2 SASEGT. V was clipped by 6 bases and J by 7 bases; unmatched bases: 12. The CDR3 extends over 15 amino acids. The CDR3 spells CASSDTGEGYQPQHF. The CDR3 coding sequence is TGTGCCAGCAGCGATACAGGGGAGGGGTACCAGCCCCAGCATTTT.

This clone was observed a handful of times. The CDR3 here is CASSLGGTRDTQYF. The CDR3 DNA sequence: TGCGCCAGCAGCTTGGGAGGGACGAGGGATACGCAGTATTTT. V gene TRBV5-1 combines with J gene TRBJ2-3; D may match TRBD1 or TRBD2 (5 bases each). In germline, CDR1 is SGHRS, CDR2 YFSETQ. V was cut by 0 bases and J by 6 bases, with 11 bases left in between. The CDR3 extends over 14 amino acids.

The gene calls are TRBV2 and TRBJ2-2; 9 positions agree with TRBD1. The CDR3 consists of 16 residues. The junction had 11 bases not matched to a gene; V was cut back by 5 bases and J by 7 bases. The germline gives CDR1 SNHLY, CDR2 FYNNEI. CDR3 sequence (DNA): TGTGCCAGCAGTCACAGGGGGCCGCCGGAGGTCGGGGAGCTGTTTTTT. Translated: CASSHRGPPEVGELFF.

V is TRBV6-1 and J is TRBJ2-7; 10 nucleotides line up with TRBD2. The CDR3 totals 15 residues. J was trimmed by 3 bases and V by 3 bases; bases with no gene match: 5. Germline lookup yields CDR1 MNHNS and CDR2 SASEGT. DNA for the CDR3: TGTGCCAGCAGTGACAGCGGGGGGGCCTTCTACGAGCAGTACTTC. Protein: CASSDSGGAFYEQYF.

The chain links TRBV27 to TRBJ2-7, with D maybe TRBD1 (6 bases). CDR3 length: 15 residues. Trimming shortened V by 5 bases and J by 7 bases, and 21 bases separated the two germline ends. Germline values: CDR1 MNHEY, CDR2 SMNVEV (reference sequence). The CDR3 here is CASSRRQEKPGEQYF. In DNA, the CDR3 is TGTGCCAGCAGTCGCCGACAGGAGAAACCAGGAGAGCAGTACTTC.

The rearrangement uses TRBV4-3 and TRBJ2-3; D is possibly TRBD2 (5 bases). This CDR3 spans 17 amino acids. The V end was cut by 0 bases, the J end by 3 bases, with 16 bases between. Germline CDR1 LGHNA, CDR2 YSLEER. The CDR3 here is CASSQELASGLTDTQYF. The CDR3 DNA follows: TGCGCCAGCAGCCAAGAATTAGCGAGCGGCCTAACAGATACGCAGTATTTT.

This chain joins TRBV9 and TRBJ2-4; D possibly corresponds to TRBD2 (5 bases). Germline V CDR1 and CDR2: SGDLS, YYNGEE. The length of the CDR3 is 11 residues. The germline V and J ends were trimmed by 5 bases and 9 bases, with 9 bases remaining between them. The CDR3 DNA sequence: TGTGCCAGCAGACGGGATGGCATTCAGTACTTC. This translates into CASRRDGIQYF.

V is TRBV30 and J is TRBJ1-4, with D unresolved. The germline V gene encodes CDR1 GTSNPN and CDR2 SVGIG (reference sequence). This CDR3 is 12 amino acids long. V was shortened by 5 bases and J by 0 bases, with 4 bases between the two germline ends. The CDR3 here is CAWGATNEKLFF. The CDR3 DNA is TGTGCCTGGGGGGCAACTAATGAAAAACTGTTTTTT.

V gene TRBV5-5 combines with J gene TRBJ1-2; 8 nucleotides match TRBD1. Germline lookup yields CDR1 SGHKS and CDR2 YYEKEE (reference sequence). Trimming removed 4 bases from V and 3 bases from J; junction bases left unmatched: 2. The length of the CDR3 is 13 residues. CDR3 protein: CASSPDRDYGYTF. The CDR3, as DNA: TGTGCCAGCAGCCCGGACAGGGACTATGGCTACACCTTC.

This chain links TRBV18 with TRBJ1-4, with TRBD1 matching 7 bases. The CDR3 length is 15 residues. The junction had 8 bases not matched to a gene; V was cut back by 2 bases and J by 8 bases. Germline-derived CDR1 and CDR2 are KGHSH and LQKENI. The CDR3 bases are TGTGCCAGCTCACCAGGAGGGGGCCTCAACGAAAAACTGTTTTTT. Translation gives CASSPGGGLNEKLFF. Based on the CDR3 plus reference TRBV18 and TRBJ1-4, the full variable domain is NAGVMQNPRHLVRRRGQEARLRCSPMKGHSHVYWYRQLPEEGLKFMVYLQKENIIDESGMPKERFSAEFPKEGPSILRIQQVVRGDSAAYFCASSPGGGLNEKLFFGSGTQLSVL.

CDR3 nucleotides: TGTGCCAGCAGCCCGGGGGGCACTGAAGCTTTCTTT. This gives the protein CASSPGGTEAFF. The chain carries TRBV11-1 and TRBJ1-1, with D perhaps TRBD1 (5 bases). The CDR3 is 12 residues long. Looked up from germline, CDR1 is SGHAT and CDR2 is FQDESV (reference sequence). The germline V and J ends were trimmed by 5 bases and 4 bases, with 8 bases remaining between them. Full variable domain (missing parts from reference TRBV11-1 and TRBJ1-1): EAEVAQSPRYKITEKSQAVAFWCDPISGHATLYWYRQILGQGPELLVQFQDESVVDDSQLPKDRFSAERLKGVDSTLKIQPAELGDSAMYLCASSPGGTEAFFGQGTRLTVV.

V is TRBV6-5 and J is TRBJ1-4, with D unclear. The CDR3 extends over 15 amino acids. V lost 5 bases, J lost 4 bases, and 14 bases lay in between. CDR1 is MNHEY, CDR2 SVGAGI, per germline. CDR3 DNA: TGTGCCAGCAGTGCCCTTCAAGGATTTAATGAAAAACTGTTTTTT. Amino acids: CASSALQGFNEKLFF.

This chain joins TRBV7-2 and TRBJ1-2; 7 nucleotides agree with TRBD1. CDR1 and CDR2 from the germline V gene are SGHTA and FQGNSA. The CDR3 loop spans 17 amino acids. Trimming at V came to 5 bases and at J to 0 bases, leaving 12 bases not matched to a gene. CDR3 in DNA: TGTGCCAGCAGCGCGCCGGGACAGAACTTAGCTAACTATGGCTACACCTTC. Protein product: CASSAPGQNLANYGYTF.

The chain employs TRBV7-2 and TRBJ1-2, with a possible D match to TRBD1 (6 bases). Germline CDR1 SGHTA, CDR2 FQGNSA. V was trimmed by 5 bases and J by 8 bases, leaving 15 bases between them. This CDR3 has 13 residues. The CDR3 DNA is TGTGCCAGCAGCCCACAGGGCCATAACGGCTACACCTTC. As protein: CASSPQGHNGYTF.